The clone carrying this TCR beta chain was counted only a few times. This CDR3 spans 14 amino acids. The germline V and J ends were trimmed by 5 bases and 4 bases, with 11 bases remaining between them. The sample belongs to a study of blood T cells in healthy people across ages. A second PCR, run for roughly 7 to 11 cycles, used a sample-barcoded 5' primer plus a J-beta primer mix. In TCRdb, the 5' RACE reads were re-called with MiXCR into one record per CDR3 protein. This table holds roughly 1,500,000 distinct CDR3 sequences, around 36% found once. This receptor was obtained from a woman in her 30s in good health. The chain employs TRBV12-3 or TRBV12-4 and TRBJ1-4; possibly TRBD1 for D (5 bases). Sample: blood. CDR3 sequence (DNA): TGTGCCAGCAGTCCGAGGGACGGTAATGAAAAACTGTTTTTT. The encoded protein is CASSPRDGNEKLFF.